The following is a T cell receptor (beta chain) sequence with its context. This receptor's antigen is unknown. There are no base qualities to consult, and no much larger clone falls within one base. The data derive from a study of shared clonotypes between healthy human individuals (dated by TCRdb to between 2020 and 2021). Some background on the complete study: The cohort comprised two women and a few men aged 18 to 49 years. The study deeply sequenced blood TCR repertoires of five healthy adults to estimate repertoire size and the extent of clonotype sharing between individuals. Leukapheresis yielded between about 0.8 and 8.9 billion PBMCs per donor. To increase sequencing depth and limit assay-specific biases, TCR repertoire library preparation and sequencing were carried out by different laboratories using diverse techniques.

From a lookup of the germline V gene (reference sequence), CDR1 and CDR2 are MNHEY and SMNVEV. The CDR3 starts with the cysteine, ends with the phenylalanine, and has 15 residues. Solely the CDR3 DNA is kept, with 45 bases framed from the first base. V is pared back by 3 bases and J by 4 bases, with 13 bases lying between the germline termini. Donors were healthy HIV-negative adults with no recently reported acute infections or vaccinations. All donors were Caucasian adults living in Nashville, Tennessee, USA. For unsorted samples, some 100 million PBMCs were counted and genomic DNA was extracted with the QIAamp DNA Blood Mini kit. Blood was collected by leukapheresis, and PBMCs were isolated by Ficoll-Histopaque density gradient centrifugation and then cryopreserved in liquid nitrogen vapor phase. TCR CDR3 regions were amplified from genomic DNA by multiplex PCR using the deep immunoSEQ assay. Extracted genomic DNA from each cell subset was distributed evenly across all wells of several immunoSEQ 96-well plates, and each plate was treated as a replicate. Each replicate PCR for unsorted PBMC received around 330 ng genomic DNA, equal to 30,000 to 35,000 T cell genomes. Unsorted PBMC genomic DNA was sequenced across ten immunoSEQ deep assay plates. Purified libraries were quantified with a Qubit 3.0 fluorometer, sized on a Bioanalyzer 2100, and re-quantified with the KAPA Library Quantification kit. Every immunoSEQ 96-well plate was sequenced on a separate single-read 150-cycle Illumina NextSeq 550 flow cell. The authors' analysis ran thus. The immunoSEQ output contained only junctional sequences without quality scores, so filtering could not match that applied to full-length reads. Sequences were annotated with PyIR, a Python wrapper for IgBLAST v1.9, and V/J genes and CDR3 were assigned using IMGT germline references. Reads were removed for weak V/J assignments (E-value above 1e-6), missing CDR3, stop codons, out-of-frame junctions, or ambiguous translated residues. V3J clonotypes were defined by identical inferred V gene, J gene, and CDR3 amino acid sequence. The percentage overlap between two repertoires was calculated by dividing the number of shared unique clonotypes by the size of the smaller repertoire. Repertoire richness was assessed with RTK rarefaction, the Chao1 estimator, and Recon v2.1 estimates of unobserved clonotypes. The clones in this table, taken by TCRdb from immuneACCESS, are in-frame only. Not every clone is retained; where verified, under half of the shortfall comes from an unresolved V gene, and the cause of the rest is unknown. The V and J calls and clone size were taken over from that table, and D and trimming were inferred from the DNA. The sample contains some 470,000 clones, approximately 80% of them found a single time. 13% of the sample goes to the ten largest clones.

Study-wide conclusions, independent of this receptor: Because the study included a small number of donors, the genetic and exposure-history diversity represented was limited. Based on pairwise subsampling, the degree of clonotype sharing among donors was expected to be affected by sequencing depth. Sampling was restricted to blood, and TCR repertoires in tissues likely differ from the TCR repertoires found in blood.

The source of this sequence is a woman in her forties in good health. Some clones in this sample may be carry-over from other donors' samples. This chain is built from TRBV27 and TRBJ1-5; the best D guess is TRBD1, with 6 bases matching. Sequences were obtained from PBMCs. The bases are TGTGCCAGCAGTTTTGTAGGGGGGGGGAATCAGCCCCAGCATTTT. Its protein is CASSFVGGGNQPQHF.